Detailed here is one TCR beta chain. Its antigen remains unidentified. The data derive from a study of post-analysis software for immune sequencing data. Every TCR beta cDNA library bore unique molecular identifiers. One entry per CDR3 protein results from TCRdb running MiXCR on the PCR reads. The table records a few hundred thousand distinct CDR3 sequences, nearly 45% of them present only once. Trimming took off 5 bases at V and 1 base at J, with 8 bases between the two ends. The CDR3 covers 13 residues. The germline V gene encodes CDR1 SGHTA and CDR2 FQGTGA. The study, taken as a whole, reports: Patients used about 5 TRBV segments, including TRBV5-6, TRBV5-1 and TRBV20-1, more often than controls.

Source material: blood. This clonotype was obtained from a girl between 10 and 17 years old with multiple sclerosis. V gene TRBV7-3 combines with J gene TRBJ1-1; D is ambiguous. CDR3 DNA sequence: TGTGCCAGCAGCCCCGTGGCGAACACTGAAGCTTTCTTT. This encodes CASSPVANTEAFF. Complete variable domain (other parts from reference TRBV7-3 and TRBJ1-1): GAGVSQTPSNKVTEKGKYVELRCDPISGHTALYWYRQSLGQGPEFLIYFQGTGAADDSGLPNDRFFAVRPEGSVSTLKIQRTERGDSAVYLCASSPVANTEAFFGQGTRLTVV.